This T cell receptor beta chain was captured in a study of blood T cell repertoires in COVID-19 (dated by TCRdb to the early 2020s). In terms of the full investigation: Collaborator samples came from the United States, Italy and Spain and covered acute and convalescent phases of COVID-19. The material from the prospective study consisted of cDNA or gDNA derived from T cells, B-cell-depleted T cells, or PBMCs. Deeply sampled blood TCRbeta repertoires from subjects exposed to, actively infected with, or recovered from COVID-19 were included in the dataset. The repertoires were released in a freely available public database meant as a resource for research on the immune response to SARS-CoV-2. The samples were drawn from two sources: the first 160 participants of the ongoing ImmuneRACE study, and some 1,300 subjects contributed by 6 global collaborators. Sample metadata almost always included a de-identified subject ID, COVID-19 status, age in years and sex. HLA class I and class II types, where available, came from metadata supplied by the sample provider rather than from assay-based typing.

Comment on this clone: There is no known antigen for this receptor. It has no much larger one-base neighbor in the sample; base qualities were not kept.

TCRbeta CDR3 regions were amplified from genomic DNA using the immunoSEQ Assay, a bias-controlled multiplex PCR. As for how the authors treated the data: Within the assay, amplification of reference gene primers was used to estimate how many nucleated cells each sample contained. To quantify the absolute abundance of each unique TCRbeta CDR3 rearrangement, sequence reads were collapsed and filtered. For each sample, productive Simpson clonality was calculated as the square root of Simpson's diversity index across productive rearrangements. TCRdb carries this immuneACCESS record with in-frame sequences only. Its versions omit some clonotypes, under half of them owing to an unresolved V gene in the studies checked, with the rest unexplained. V, J and clone size were drawn from that table, and D and trimming were deduced from the DNA. This sample gives some 320,000 clones in total; around 85% of them show up just once. The ten top clones hold 7.2% of the sample.

Collaborating institutions collected whole blood in K2EDTA tubes following their own protocols. Collaborator samples were shipped for TCRbeta analysis as frozen whole blood, isolated PBMCs, or DNA extracted from either sample type. General conclusions and limits of the study: How much clinical and demographic metadata was included differed by source and by participant, and the metadata was provided uncurated.

V loses 5 bases of germline sequence and J loses 10 bases, and the interval between the two ends is 14 bases. The CDR3 goes from the cysteine to the phenylalanine over 13 residues. Only the CDR3 region is kept as DNA, spanning 39 bases read in frame from base 1. As encoded in the germline V gene (reference sequence), CDR1 is SEHNR while CDR2 is FQNEAQ. The chain employs TRBV7-9 and TRBJ1-4; TRBD1 is perhaps the D gene, given 5 matching bases. Source material: peripheral blood. This sequence originates from a human donor in a cohort sampled during active COVID-19. The CDR3 reads CASSPRRQGKLFF. In nucleotide form, the sequence is TGTGCCAGCAGCCCCAGACGGCAGGGAAAACTGTTTTTT.